The subject of this entry is one TCR beta chain. V lost 0 bases to trimming and J lost 8 bases, with 13 bases between them. The germline V gene encodes CDR1 PRHDT and CDR2 FYEKMQ (reference sequence). This CDR3 has 15 residues. This table comes from immunoSEQ multiplex PCR, and its TCRdb copy is limited to in-frame clones, with some not included. Among about 92,000 clones listed, around 80% were seen once. The sample belongs to a study of control samples from healthy donors and cancer patients. Sequencing was performed on blood. This clonotype was sampled from a woman aged 55-70 years in good health. V is TRBV13 and J is TRBJ1-4; D is possibly TRBD1 (6 bases). DNA for the CDR3: TGTGCCAGCAGCTTAGGTGGTGGGACAAAAGAAAAACTGTTTTTT. Translated, it gives CASSLGGGTKEKLFF.